A single sample gave rise to the 8 T cell receptor beta chains below, sequenced in a study of shared T cell receptors in the human thymus. The assay was immunoSEQ multiplex PCR, and TCRdb's table has in-frame clones only and misses some. Among 630,000 or so clones, around 87% were seen once, and the ten largest hold just under 0.0095%. These data also formed part of another study, on human thymus T cells.

The sequencing sample was made of thymocytes. The receptor source for this set is a boy under two years old with a congenital heart defect.

The V call is TRBV6-5, the J call TRBJ1-2, with D perhaps matching TRBD1 (6 bases). Deletions cut 4 bases from V and 0 bases from J, with 9 bases between. The length of the CDR3 is 14 residues. The germline CDR1 and CDR2 sequences are MNHEY and SVGAGI. CDR3 bases: TGTGCCAGCAGTTCCCGGACAGCTAACTATGGCTACACCTTC. This gives the protein CASSSRTANYGYTF.

To note about this clone: In the same sample, other DNA sequences code for this CDR3. This sequence joins TRBV11-2 and TRBJ1-6, with a weak D call TRBD1 (6 bases). This CDR3 is built from 14 residues. With 2 bases removed from V and 6 bases from J, the gap between germline ends came to 8 bases. Germline V gene data show CDR1 as SGHAT and CDR2 as FQNNGV. CDR3 coding DNA: TGTGCCAGCAGCTTAAGGGGGAGTAATTCACCCCTCCACTTT. Its translation: CASSLRGSNSPLHF.

This chain links TRBV19 with TRBJ2-1; 8 bases fit TRBD1. There are 16 residues in the CDR3. Trimming cost V 0 bases and J 6 bases; bases outside gene matches: 7. Germline V gene sequence: CDR1 LNHDA, CDR2 SQIVND (reference sequence). The CDR3 is CASSIDSDRVGNEQFF. CDR3 DNA: TGTGCCAGTAGTATAGACTCGGACAGGGTGGGCAATGAGCAGTTCTTC. Full variable domain (remainder filled in from reference TRBV19 and TRBJ2-1): DGGITQSPKYLFRKEGQNVTLSCEQNLNHDAMYWYRQDPGQGLRLIYYSQIVNDFQKGDIAEGYSVSREKKESFPLTVTSAQKNPTAFYLCASSIDSDRVGNEQFFGPGTRLTVL.

The chain combines TRBV28 with TRBJ2-2, with D tentatively TRBD1 (5 bases). Between the trimmed V and J ends, which lost 8 bases and 0 bases, there was a span of 19 bases. Germline CDR1 reads MDHEN; CDR2 reads SYDVKM. The CDR3 covers 17 residues. The CDR3, as DNA: TGTGCCAGCTCAGGCGCGACAGCGCATGCGAACACCGGGGAGCTGTTTTTT. It translates to CASSGATAHANTGELFF.

J is TRBJ2-1 and V is TRBV6-6; D not certain. The CDR3 totals 12 residues. The V and J ends lost 2 bases and 10 bases respectively, with 9 bases between them. CDR1 and CDR2 (germline): MNHNY, SVGAGI (reference sequence). CDR3 sequence (DNA): TGTGCCAGCAGTTACGACGCGGTGGAGCAGTTCTTC. Translation gives CASSYDAVEQFF.

Here the CDR3 reads CASSPQRLKAWWSNNEKLFF. CDR3 in DNA: TGCGCCAGCAGCCCTCAACGACTAAAGGCGTGGTGGTCGAATAATGAAAAACTGTTTTTT. The V and J genes are TRBV5-1 and TRBJ1-4; D uncertain. The CDR3 covers 20 residues. Deletions cut 4 bases from V and 4 bases from J, with 29 bases between. Germline CDR1 reads SGHRS; CDR2 reads YFSETQ.

The chain is built from TRBV10-3 and TRBJ2-3, with a weak D call TRBD2 (7 bases). Germline V CDR1 and CDR2: ENHRY, SYGVKD. The CDR3 loop spans 15 amino acids. Deletions cut 7 bases from V and 2 bases from J, with 16 bases between. The CDR3 loop is CAITGGHTDTDTQYF. The CDR3 bases are TGTGCCATCACGGGGGGACATACCGACACAGATACGCAGTATTTT.

This clone was seen more than once but under ten times. This chain connects TRBV29-1 to TRBJ1-1, with D uncertain. CDR1 SQVTM and CDR2 ANQGSEA come from the germline V gene. The V end lost 7 bases, the J end lost 1 base, and 4 bases lay between the germline ends. CDR3 length: 10 amino acids. The chain's CDR3 is CSARNTEAFF. The CDR3 DNA reads TGCAGCGCCAGGAACACTGAAGCTTTCTTT.